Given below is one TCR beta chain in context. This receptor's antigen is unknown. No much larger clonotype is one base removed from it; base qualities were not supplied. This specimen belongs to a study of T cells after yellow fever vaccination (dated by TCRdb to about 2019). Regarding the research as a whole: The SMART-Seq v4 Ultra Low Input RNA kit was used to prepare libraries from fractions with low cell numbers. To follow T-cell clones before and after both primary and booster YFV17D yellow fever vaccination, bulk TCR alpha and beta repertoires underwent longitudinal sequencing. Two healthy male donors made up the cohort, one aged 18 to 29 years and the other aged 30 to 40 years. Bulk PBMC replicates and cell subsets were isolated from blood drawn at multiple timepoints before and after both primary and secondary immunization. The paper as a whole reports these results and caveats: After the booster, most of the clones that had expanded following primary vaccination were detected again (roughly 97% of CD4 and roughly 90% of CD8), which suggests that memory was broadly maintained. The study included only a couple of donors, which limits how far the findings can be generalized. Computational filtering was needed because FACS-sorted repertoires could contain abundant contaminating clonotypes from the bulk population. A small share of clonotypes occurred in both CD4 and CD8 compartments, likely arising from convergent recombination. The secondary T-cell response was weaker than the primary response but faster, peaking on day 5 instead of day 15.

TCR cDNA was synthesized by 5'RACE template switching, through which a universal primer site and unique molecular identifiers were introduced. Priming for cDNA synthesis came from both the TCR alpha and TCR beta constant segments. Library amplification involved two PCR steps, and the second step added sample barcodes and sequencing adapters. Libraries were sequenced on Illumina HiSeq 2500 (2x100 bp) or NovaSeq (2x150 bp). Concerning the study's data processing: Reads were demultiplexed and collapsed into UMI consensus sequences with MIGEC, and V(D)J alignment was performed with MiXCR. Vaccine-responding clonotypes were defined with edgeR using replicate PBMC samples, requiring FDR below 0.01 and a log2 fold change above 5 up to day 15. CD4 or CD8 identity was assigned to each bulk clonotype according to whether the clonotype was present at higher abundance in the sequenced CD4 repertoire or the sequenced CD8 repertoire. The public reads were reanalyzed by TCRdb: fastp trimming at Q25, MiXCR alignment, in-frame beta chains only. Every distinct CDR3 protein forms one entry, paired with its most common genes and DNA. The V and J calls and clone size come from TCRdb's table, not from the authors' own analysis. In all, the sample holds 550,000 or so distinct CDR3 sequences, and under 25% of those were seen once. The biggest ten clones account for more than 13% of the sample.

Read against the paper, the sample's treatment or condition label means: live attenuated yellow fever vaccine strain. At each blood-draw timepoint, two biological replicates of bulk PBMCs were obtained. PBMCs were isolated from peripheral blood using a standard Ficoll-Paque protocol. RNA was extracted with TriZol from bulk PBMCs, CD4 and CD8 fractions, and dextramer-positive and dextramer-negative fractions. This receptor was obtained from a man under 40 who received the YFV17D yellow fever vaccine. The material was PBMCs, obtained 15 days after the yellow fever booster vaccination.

Read as DNA, the sequence is TGCGCCAGCAGCCAAGTACGGGATTCCAACTATGGCTACACCTTC. The resulting protein is CASSQVRDSNYGYTF. The rearranged chain carries TRBV4-3 and TRBJ1-2; the D segment cannot be called with confidence. The CDR3 spans 15 residues, from the cysteine through the phenylalanine. Solely the CDR3 DNA is kept, with 45 bases framed from the first base. A distance of 11 bases separates the germline ends of V and J, which lose 1 base and 2 bases respectively. CDR1 and CDR2 were assigned from the germline V gene as LGHNA and YSLEER.